A selection of T cell receptor beta chains follows, all from one sample in a study of blood T cell repertoires in COVID-19. Assay used: immunoSEQ multiplex PCR; TCRdb lists only in-frame clones, some missing. The sample shows 90,000 to 100,000 clones, around nine tenths of them seen only once. The sample was peripheral blood. The receptors come from a human donor in a cohort sampled during active COVID-19. The CDR3 runs from the conserved cysteine through the conserved F or W. Fields, in order: J gene, D gene, clone size, V gene, CDR3 protein, CDR3 DNA. D genes are given only for firm matches. Not every row has a clone size; where given, it reads once, few, many or a size class.

TRBJ2-2,NA,NA,TRBV3-1/TRBV3-2,CASSQGGGTGELFF,TGTGCCAGCAGCCAAGGAGGGGGCACCGGGGAGCTGTTTTTT
TRBJ1-1,NA,NA,TRBV6-1,CASSGLGRQIQNTEAFF,TGTGCCAGCAGTGGCCTCGGGAGACAGATACAGAACACTGAAGCTTTCTTT
TRBJ2-1,NA,once,TRBV4-1,CASSPTTATKGGEQFF,TGCGCCAGCAGCCCTACGACCGCCACAAAGGGAGGTGAGCAGTTCTTC
TRBJ1-4,NA,NA,TRBV6-5,CASSSGGALGEKLFF,TGTGCCAGCAGTAGTGGGGGGGCATTGGGTGAAAAACTGTTTTTT
TRBJ2-7,NA,NA,TRBV4-1,CASSQERRYEQYF,TGCGCCAGCAGCCAAGAGCGTCGGTACGAGCAGTACTTC
TRBJ2-7,TRBD2,NA,TRBV7-3,CASSSGLAGEKQYF,TGTGCCAGCAGCTCTGGACTAGCGGGAGAGAAGCAGTACTTC
TRBJ2-3,TRBD2,NA,TRBV7-8,CASRGMLGTSGLVGTDTQYF,TGTGCCAGCAGAGGTATGCTCGGGACTAGCGGGCTAGTCGGCACAGATACGCAGTATTTT
TRBJ2-2,NA,NA,TRBV7-2,CASSSPDGWRVGELFF,TGTGCCAGCAGCTCCCCCGATGGTTGGCGGGTCGGGGAGCTGTTTTTT
TRBJ1-2,TRBD1,NA,TRBV7-8,CASSLAGTGTLSNYGYTF,TGTGCCAGCAGCTTAGCTGGGACAGGGACTCTATCTAACTATGGCTACACCTTC
TRBJ2-7,NA,NA,TRBV29-1,CSVEVTGDNYEQYF,TGCAGCGTTGAGGTGACAGGTGATAACTACGAGCAGTACTTC
TRBJ2-6,TRBD1,NA,TRBV5-1,CASSLGQGAGANVLTF,TGCGCCAGCAGCTTGGGACAGGGGGCTGGGGCCAACGTCCTGACTTTC
TRBJ2-3,NA,NA,TRBV12-3/TRBV12-4,CASSLDGGPQYF,TGTGCCAGCAGTTTAGACGGGGGGCCGCAGTATTTT
TRBJ2-7,TRBD1,few,TRBV27,CASSSRTGNFNEQYF,TGTGCCAGCAGTTCTAGGACAGGGAATTTTAACGAGCAGTACTTC
TRBJ2-7,TRBD1,NA,TRBV2,CASSTGTGLYEQYF,TGTGCCAGCAGCACTGGGACAGGACTCTACGAGCAGTACTTC
TRBJ2-5,TRBD1,NA,TRBV28,CASSRRDRGLGETQYF,TGTGCCAGCAGCCGCAGGGACAGGGGGCTTGGGGAGACCCAGTACTTC
TRBJ1-5,NA,NA,TRBV5-6,CASSTRDNNQPQHF,TGTGCCAGCAGCACCCGGGACAACAATCAGCCCCAGCATTTT
TRBJ1-1,TRBD1,NA,TRBV12-3/TRBV12-4,CASGYRGNTEAFF,TGTGCCAGCGGCTACAGGGGGAACACTGAAGCTTTCTTT
TRBJ2-7,TRBD2,NA,TRBV6-2/TRBV6-3,CASRPSGGNYEQYF,TGTGCCAGCAGGCCTAGCGGGGGTAACTACGAGCAGTACTTC
TRBJ1-1,TRBD1,NA,TRBV5-1,CASSLWGQGDTEAFF,TGCGCCAGCAGCTTGTGGGGACAGGGTGATACTGAAGCTTTCTTT
TRBJ2-5,TRBD2,NA,TRBV29-1,CSVEKTGGGLAGAGETQYF,TGCAGCGTTGAGAAGACAGGGGGCGGACTAGCGGGAGCGGGAGAGACCCAGTACTTC
TRBJ2-7,TRBD1,NA,TRBV29-1,CSVLPGTGSSYEQYF,TGCAGCGTCCTCCCCGGGACAGGGAGCTCCTACGAGCAGTACTTC
TRBJ2-7,NA,NA,TRBV4-1,CASSQDRGFEQYF,TGCGCCAGCAGCCAAGACAGGGGATTCGAGCAGTACTTC
TRBJ1-4,TRBD1,NA,TRBV27,CASSLIPGQPNEKLFF,TGTGCCAGCAGTTTGATCCCGGGACAGCCTAATGAAAAACTGTTTTTT
TRBJ2-4,NA,once,TRBV6-4,CASSDPRFSRRYKNIQYF,TGTGCCAGCAGTGACCCTAGGTTTTCACGTCGGTACAAAAACATTCAGTACTTC
TRBJ2-2,TRBD1,NA,TRBV5-1,CASSLRDSNTGELFF,TGCGCCAGCAGCCTCCGGGACAGCAACACCGGGGAGCTGTTTTTT
TRBJ1-3,TRBD1,NA,TRBV7-2,CASSLVPRGRGNTIYF,TGTGCCAGCAGCTTAGTCCCAAGGGGGCGAGGAAACACCATATATTTT
TRBJ1-1,NA,NA,TRBV4-1,CASSQGTIGDTEAFF,TGCGCCAGCAGCCAAGGGACAATAGGAGACACTGAAGCTTTCTTT
TRBJ2-7,NA,NA,TRBV6-2/TRBV6-3,CASSRRQSYEQYF,TGTGCCAGCAGTCGGCGACAGTCATACGAGCAGTACTTC
TRBJ2-7,NA,NA,TRBV6-1,CASSDGQPISYEQYF,TGTGCCAGCAGTGATGGGCAGCCAATCTCCTACGAGCAGTACTTC
TRBJ2-5,TRBD2,NA,TRBV7-2,CASSFQRGPTTETQYF,TGTGCCAGCAGCTTCCAGCGGGGTCCGACTACGGAGACCCAGTACTTC
TRBJ2-3,TRBD2,NA,TRBV4-2,CASSQDSGGAADTQYF,TGTGCCAGCAGCCAGGATAGCGGGGGGGCCGCAGATACGCAGTATTTT
TRBJ2-1,TRBD2,NA,TRBV28,CASSPPGLGNEQFF,TGTGCCAGCAGCCCCCCCGGACTAGGCAATGAGCAGTTCTTC
TRBJ1-5,NA,NA,TRBV7-9,CASSEQGINQPQHF,TGTGCCAGCAGCGAACAGGGTATTAATCAGCCCCAGCATTTT
TRBJ1-1,TRBD1,NA,TRBV19,CASRPWDRTGANTEAFF,TGTGCCAGTAGACCCTGGGACCGGACAGGGGCTAACACTGAAGCTTTCTTT
TRBJ2-3,NA,NA,TRBV18,CASSPRTADTQYF,TGTGCCAGCTCACCACGGACAGCAGATACGCAGTATTTT
TRBJ2-3,TRBD2,NA,TRBV7-6,CASSLNSGEDTDTQYF,TGTGCCAGCAGCTTGAATAGCGGGGAGGACACAGATACGCAGTATTTT
TRBJ2-1,NA,NA,TRBV25-1,CASSEGTLAAFF,TGTGCCAGCAGTGAAGGGACTCTTGCGGCGTTCTTC
TRBJ2-2,NA,NA,TRBV6-5,CASSYVGSGTGELFF,TGTGCCAGCAGTTACGTCGGGAGTGGCACCGGGGAGCTGTTTTTT
TRBJ2-7,TRBD2,once,TRBV30,CAWSPISGGIYEQYF,TGTGCCTGGAGTCCCATTAGCGGGGGGATCTACGAGCAGTACTTC
TRBJ2-1,NA,NA,TRBV4-1,CASSQDPGLAFNEQFF,TGCGCCAGCAGCCAAGACCCGGGACTTGCTTTCAATGAGCAGTTCTTC
TRBJ2-1,TRBD2,NA,TRBV2,CASSTERGEQFF,TGTGCCAGCAGTACGGAGCGGGGGGAGCAGTTCTTC
TRBJ1-1,NA,NA,TRBV6-6,CATEEGTEAFF,TGTGCCACCGAGGAGGGCACTGAAGCTTTCTTT
TRBJ1-1,NA,NA,TRBV19,CASSSWGEYTEAFF,TGTGCCAGTAGTTCCTGGGGGGAATACACTGAAGCTTTCTTT
TRBJ2-2,NA,NA,TRBV2,CASSVGAANTGELFF,TGTGCCAGCAGTGTAGGGGCGGCGAACACCGGGGAGCTGTTTTTT
TRBJ1-5,NA,NA,TRBV30,CAWSGGQGQPQHF,TGTGCCTGGAGTGGGGGTCAGGGCCAGCCCCAGCATTTT